This is a list of T cell receptor beta chains from one sample in a study of OX40 agonist ivuxolimab in advanced cancers. Repertoires were generated with immunoSEQ multiplex PCR, while TCRdb's copy carries only in-frame clones and drops some. Of around 50,000 clones in the sample, 85% were seen once. The input for sequencing was CD4+ or CD8+ T cells sorted from blood, taken in a trial of the OX40 agonist ivuxolimab. These receptors all come from an adult with an advanced solid tumor such as melanoma, head and neck, liver or kidney cancer. Each CDR3 is given without its conserved first and last residue. The order of the fields is J gene, V gene, CDR3 protein.

TRBJ2-2,TRBV15,ATSGPAGGLITGELF
TRBJ1-1,TRBV7-8,ASSLGTGGASTEAF
TRBJ2-5,TRBV28,ASNRLRDLMETQY
TRBJ2-1,TRBV9,ASSVESALSYNEQF
TRBJ2-3,TRBV9,ASSVPNWDTQY
TRBJ1-5,TRBV19,ASSIGRGQPQH
TRBJ2-3,TRBV7-2,ASSIGPFSADTQY
TRBJ2-1,TRBV5-5,ASRMSFQGDEQF
TRBJ2-2,TRBV7-1,ASSTPTGELF
TRBJ2-3,TRBV7-9,ASSPGQGQNTQY
TRBJ2-3,TRBV11-3,ASSPRTGEGTDTQY
TRBJ2-7,TRBV6-5,ASSYTVNYEQY
TRBJ1-2,TRBV4-1,ASSQRDRANYGYT
TRBJ1-2,TRBV6-6,ASRQGAGNGYT
TRBJ1-5,TRBV10-3,AISESGVYSNQPQH
TRBJ1-1,TRBV19,ASSIGDNNTEAF
TRBJ2-1,TRBV5-6,ASSLTSGYNEQF
TRBJ2-1,TRBV10-3,AISIEEGPNEQF
TRBJ1-5,TRBV7-3,ASSFQGRRNQPQH
TRBJ2-2,TRBV18,ASSPPTGNTGELF
TRBJ2-6,TRBV14,ASSQAGQPTGANVLT
TRBJ2-5,TRBV19,ASSRSGGAQETQY